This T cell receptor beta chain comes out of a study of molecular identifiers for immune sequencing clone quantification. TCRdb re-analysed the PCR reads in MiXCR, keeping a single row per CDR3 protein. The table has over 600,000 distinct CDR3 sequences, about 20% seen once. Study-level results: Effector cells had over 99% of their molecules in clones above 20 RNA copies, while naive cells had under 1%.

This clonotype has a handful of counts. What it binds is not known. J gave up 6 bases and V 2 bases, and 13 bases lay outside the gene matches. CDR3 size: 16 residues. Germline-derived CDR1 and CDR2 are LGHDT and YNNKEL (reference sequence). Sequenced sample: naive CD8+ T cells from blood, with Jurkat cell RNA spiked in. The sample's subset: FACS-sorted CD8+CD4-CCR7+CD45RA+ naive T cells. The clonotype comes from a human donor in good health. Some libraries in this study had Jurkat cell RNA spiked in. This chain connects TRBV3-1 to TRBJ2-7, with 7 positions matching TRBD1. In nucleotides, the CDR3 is TGTGCCAGCAGCCAAAACGTCAGGCAACAGGGGAGCGAGCAGTACTTC. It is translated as CASSQNVRQQGSEQYF.